Below, 5 T cell receptor beta chains from the same sample are listed, as sequenced in a study of regulatory T cells in long-lasting Graves disease. Described time point: persistent/refractory GD, antithyroid drugs over 5 years with positive TRAb. Preparation of the TCR library used RNA extracted from PBMCs. Libraries of TCR beta came from iRepertoire HTBI primers plus Arm-PCR of CDR3 regions. TCRdb ran MiXCR on the multiplex PCR reads and lists one entry per CDR3 protein. The data contain some 370,000 distinct CDR3 sequences, around 20% of them seen just once; the ten biggest clones take up less than 25%. The sample consisted of peripheral blood mononuclear cells (PBMCs), taken when the disease was refractory, from a patient treated with antithyroid drugs. The receptors here all came from a female donor with Graves disease.

This clonotype was counted between two and nine times. This rearrangement joins TRBV6-1 to TRBJ2-2; D unresolved. The CDR3 has 13 amino acids. Per germline, CDR1 MNHNS and CDR2 SASEGT. V lost 2 bases and J 1 base, leaving 2 bases between the germline ends. CDR3 nucleotide sequence: TGTGCCAGCAGTGAATGGAACACCGGGGAGCTGTTTTTT. Translation: CASSEWNTGELFF.

There are a few counts of this clonotype. Here the CDR3 DNA reads TGTGCCAGCAGTCAAGGTGTTCAGCCCCAGCATTTT. This codes for CASSQGVQPQHF. V and J are TRBV6-1 and TRBJ1-5; D uncertain. The V end was cut by 5 bases, the J end by 6 bases, with 8 bases between. In germline, CDR1 is MNHNS, CDR2 SASEGT. The CDR3 is made up of 12 amino acids.

On this clonotype: This sequence may be a read error, since a much larger clone differs from it by one base. V is TRBV6-9 and J is TRBJ2-7; TRBD2 agrees at 11 bases. Looked up from germline, CDR1 is MNHGY and CDR2 is SVAAGI. This CDR3 comprises 18 residues. The CDR3 DNA reads as TGTGCCAACAGTTACAATTCTGGGGGAAGACTAGCGGGAAACGAGCAGTACTTC. Protein product: CANSYNSGGRLAGNEQYF.

In its sample, this clonotype was seen many times. The junction and the germline gene differ at one end; a read error may be behind it. The rearrangement joins TRBV6-5 to TRBJ1-1, with D tentatively TRBD1 (6 bases). Germline CDR1 reads MNHEY; CDR2 reads SVGAGI. CDR3 length equals 14 residues. The CDR3 region is CASTYYRDVTEAFF. The DNA for the CDR3 is TGTGCCAGCACTTACTACAGGGATGTCACTGAAGCTTTCTTT.

In this sample, this clonotype turned up many times. The V call is TRBV7-9, the J call TRBJ2-5, with 7 bases matching TRBD1. V trimming: 7 bases; J trimming: 2 bases; junction bases outside the gene matches: 7. CDR3 length: 14 amino acids. Germline V gene sequence: CDR1 SEHNR, CDR2 FQNEAQ (reference sequence). In DNA form, the CDR3 reads TGTGCCAGCATCTGGACAGGCCGTCAAGAGACCCAGTACTTC. The encoded protein is CASIWTGRQETQYF. Full variable domain (outside the CDR3, taken from reference TRBV7-9 and TRBJ2-5): DTGVSQNPRHKITKRGQNVTFRCDPISEHNRLYWYRQTLGQGPEFLTYFQNEAQLEKSRLLSDRFSAERPKGSFSTLEIQRTEQGDSAMYLCASIWTGRQETQYFGPGTRLLVL.